These T cell receptor beta chains were read from a single sample in a study of shared clonotypes between healthy human individuals. Clones were read by immunoSEQ multiplex PCR, and TCRdb kept only the in-frame ones, dropping some. The table lists some 2.1 million clones, around 93% of them singletons, with over 1.5% in the top ten. Source material: naive CD8+ T cells from PBMCs. These receptors were taken from a man between 18 and 35 years old in good health. Some clones in this sample may be carry-over from other donors' samples. The CDR3 runs from the conserved cysteine through the conserved F or W. A D gene is named only where the DNA matches it firmly. Clone size appears in some rows only: once, few, many, or a class for an expanded clone.

J gene,clone size,V gene,D gene,CDR3 protein,CDR3 DNA
TRBJ1-5,-,TRBV27,TRBD1,CASSPGTGGNQPQHF,TGTGCCAGCAGTCCAGGGACAGGGGGCAATCAGCCCCAGCATTTT
TRBJ1-1,-,TRBV19,-,CASSEVLLNTEAFF,TGTGCCAGTAGTGAGGTGTTGCTGAACACTGAAGCTTTCTTT
TRBJ2-2,few,TRBV7-7,-,CASSPGVGNTGELFF,TGTGCCAGCAGCCCAGGGGTCGGAAACACCGGGGAGCTGTTTTTT
TRBJ2-3,-,TRBV28,-,CASSSHTDTQYF,TGTGCCAGCAGTTCCCACACAGATACGCAGTATTTT
TRBJ1-1,-,TRBV6-5,-,CASSYSAELNTEAFF,TGTGCCAGCAGTTACTCCGCAGAGTTGAACACTGAAGCTTTCTTT
TRBJ2-3,-,TRBV13,-,CASSLERVAWDTQYF,TGTGCCAGCAGCTTAGAGCGGGTTGCGTGGGATACGCAGTATTTT
TRBJ2-1,-,TRBV11-3,-,CASSPMINEQFF,TGTGCCAGCAGCCCCATGATAAATGAGCAGTTCTTC
TRBJ2-7,-,TRBV10-3,TRBD2,CAISPGTSGRFPYEQYF,TGTGCCATCAGTCCCGGGACTAGCGGGAGATTTCCCTACGAGCAGTACTTC
TRBJ1-2,-,TRBV7-3,-,CASSQDTYGYTF,TGTGCCAGCAGCCAAGACACCTATGGCTACACCTTC
TRBJ2-2,-,TRBV7-3,-,CASSPMVGGGELFF,TGTGCCAGCAGCCCCATGGTCGGAGGCGGGGAGCTGTTTTTT
TRBJ2-1,-,TRBV6-5,-,CATSNRDTYNEQFF,TGTGCCACCTCGAACCGGGATACCTACAATGAGCAGTTCTTC
TRBJ1-1,-,TRBV7-6,-,CASSLTGGANTEAFF,TGTGCCAGCAGCTTAACTGGGGGGGCGAACACTGAAGCTTTCTTT
TRBJ2-7,-,TRBV2,TRBD2,CASSDGLAYTYEQYF,TGTGCCAGCAGTGATGGACTAGCGTATACCTACGAGCAGTACTTC
TRBJ2-3,once,TRBV9,-,CASSVEGYTDTQYF,TGTGCCAGCAGCGTAGAAGGATACACAGATACGCAGTATTTT
TRBJ2-1,-,TRBV28,-,CASSLNSGIPYNEQFF,TGTGCCAGCAGCCTCAATAGCGGAATCCCTTACAATGAGCAGTTCTTC
TRBJ2-3,-,TRBV6-5,-,CASSSVRGTDTQYF,TGTGCCAGCAGCTCGGTGAGGGGTACAGATACGCAGTATTTT
TRBJ2-7,-,TRBV5-4,TRBD1,CASSPDRQGGNEQYF,TGTGCCAGCAGTCCGGACCGACAGGGTGGCAACGAGCAGTACTTC
TRBJ2-7,-,TRBV29-1,TRBD1,CSVVSRGRFGEQYF,TGCAGCGTAGTCTCTAGGGGGCGGTTCGGCGAGCAGTACTTC
TRBJ2-3,-,TRBV13,TRBD2,CASSLGLASWDTQYF,TGTGCCAGCAGCTTAGGACTAGCGAGTTGGGATACGCAGTATTTT
TRBJ1-1,-,TRBV5-4,-,CATKRGAEAFF,TGTGCCACCAAACGGGGGGCTGAAGCTTTCTTT
TRBJ2-3,-,TRBV4-1,-,CASSHPRTDYTDTQYF,TGCGCCAGCAGCCACCCTAGGACAGATTACACAGATACGCAGTATTTT
TRBJ2-5,-,TRBV5-1,TRBD1,CASSLGWDRGLADQGTQYF,TGCGCCAGCAGCTTGGGCTGGGACAGGGGGCTAGCGGATCAAGGGACCCAGTACTTC
TRBJ2-5,-,TRBV7-9,TRBD2,CASSTGTSGSGETQYF,TGTGCCAGCAGCACCGGGACTAGCGGGAGCGGAGAGACCCAGTACTTC
TRBJ1-1,-,TRBV5-4,TRBD1,CASSQYRGGFTEAFF,TGTGCCAGCAGCCAGTACAGGGGGGGGTTTACTGAAGCTTTCTTT
TRBJ2-1,-,TRBV27,-,CASSPTFLNEQFF,TGTGCCAGCAGCCCGACTTTTCTTAATGAGCAGTTCTTC
TRBJ2-2,once,TRBV7-6,-,CASKLLYANTGELFF,TGTGCCAGCAAATTGTTATACGCGAACACCGGGGAGCTGTTTTTT
TRBJ1-2,-,TRBV5-6,TRBD1,CASSAPGRDREVSNGYTF,TGTGCCAGCAGCGCCCCGGGCCGGGACAGGGAAGTTAGTAATGGCTACACCTTC
TRBJ1-2,-,TRBV7-9,-,CASSKGGMRIAQLNYGYTF,TGTGCCAGCAGCAAAGGGGGTATGAGGATAGCACAACTTAACTATGGCTACACCTTC
TRBJ1-2,-,TRBV28,TRBD1,CASSLSLFASGQEGDGYGYTF,TGTGCCAGCAGTTTATCGTTATTCGCGTCGGGACAGGAAGGGGATGGCTATGGCTACACCTTC
TRBJ2-7,-,TRBV13,-,CASGITYEQYF,TGTGCCAGCGGTATAACATACGAGCAGTACTTC
TRBJ1-1,-,TRBV29-1,TRBD1,CSAAGTGGSTEAFF,TGCAGCGCCGCCGGGACAGGGGGCAGTACTGAAGCTTTCTTT
TRBJ2-7,-,TRBV27,-,CASSPEMPSSTYEQYF,TGTGCCAGCAGTCCCGAAATGCCGTCAAGTACCTACGAGCAGTACTTC
TRBJ1-6,-,TRBV25-1,TRBD1,CASRRTGTDRNSPLHF,TGTGCCAGCAGGAGGACAGGCACAGATCGAAATTCACCCCTCCACTTT
TRBJ1-1,-,TRBV27,TRBD1,CASTANLDRVEEAFF,TGTGCCAGCACCGCAAACTTGGACAGGGTGGAGGAAGCTTTCTTT
TRBJ2-1,-,TRBV11-2,TRBD2,CASSPNGLANEQFF,TGTGCCAGCAGCCCGAACGGACTAGCCAATGAGCAGTTCTTC
TRBJ1-1,-,TRBV7-9,-,CASSPTVNTEAFF,TGTGCCAGCAGCCCGACGGTGAACACTGAAGCTTTCTTT
TRBJ2-1,-,TRBV7-9,-,CASSPELAFHEQFF,TGTGCCAGCAGCCCTGAGCTAGCTTTCCATGAGCAGTTCTTC
TRBJ2-1,-,TRBV4-2,-,CASSQEGRGEEQFF,TGTGCCAGCAGCCAAGAGGGAAGGGGAGAGGAGCAGTTCTTC
TRBJ2-1,once,TRBV11-2,TRBD2,CASSLVASGNLNEQFF,TGTGCCAGCAGCTTAGTCGCTAGCGGGAACCTCAATGAGCAGTTCTTC
TRBJ2-7,-,TRBV4-3,-,CASSLAGEQYF,TGCGCCAGCAGCCTGGCTGGCGAGCAGTACTTC
TRBJ2-2,-,TRBV7-9,TRBD2,CASRPASGLNTGELFF,TGTGCCAGCAGACCCGCTAGCGGGCTCAACACCGGGGAGCTGTTTTTT
TRBJ2-5,-,TRBV7-9,-,CASTRGSQETQYF,TGTGCCAGCACCCGGGGGTCCCAAGAGACCCAGTACTTC
TRBJ2-7,-,TRBV5-1,-,CASSPDRNYEQYF,TGCGCCAGCAGCCCCGACAGGAACTACGAGCAGTACTTC
TRBJ2-7,once,TRBV6-1,TRBD2,CASSDLGGAYEQYF,TGTGCCAGCAGCGACCTGGGAGGGGCCTACGAGCAGTACTTC
TRBJ1-3,-,TRBV7-9,-,CATGRSGNTIYF,TGTGCCACCGGGCGCTCTGGAAACACCATATATTTT
TRBJ2-5,once,TRBV28,-,CASSFPSGGVETQYF,TGTGCCAGCAGTTTCCCCTCGGGGGGCGTGGAGACCCAGTACTTC
TRBJ2-3,-,TRBV27,-,CASSSSGDTQYF,TGTGCCAGCAGTTCGAGCGGAGATACGCAGTATTTT
TRBJ1-5,-,TRBV4-1,-,CASSLRASEGDGPQHF,TGCGCCAGCAGCCTGAGAGCGAGTGAGGGGGACGGGCCCCAGCATTTT
TRBJ2-1,-,TRBV14,-,CASSPRGSWEKNPYNEQFF,TGTGCCAGCAGCCCGAGAGGGTCATGGGAAAAGAACCCGTACAATGAGCAGTTCTTC
TRBJ1-2,-,TRBV27,-,CASRGRRADNYGYTF,TGTGCCAGCAGAGGACGGCGAGCCGATAACTATGGCTACACCTTC
TRBJ2-5,-,TRBV9,-,CASSVSSFPETQYF,TGTGCCAGCAGCGTATCGAGCTTTCCTGAGACCCAGTACTTC
TRBJ2-1,-,TRBV9,-,CASSVALGGKEQFF,TGTGCCAGCAGCGTAGCTTTGGGGGGTAAGGAGCAGTTCTTC
TRBJ2-6,-,TRBV27,-,CASSLVSASGANVLTF,TGTGCCAGCAGTTTGGTGTCAGCCTCTGGGGCCAACGTCCTGACTTTC
TRBJ2-3,-,TRBV7-6,-,CASSQTPDTQYF,TGTGCCAGCAGCCAGACTCCAGATACGCAGTATTTT
TRBJ2-2,once,TRBV12-2,-,CASRLESTGELFF,TGTGCAAGTCGCTTAGAATCCACCGGGGAGCTGTTTTTT
TRBJ1-3,-,TRBV9,-,CASSPYSQGLPGGHTIYF,TGTGCCAGCAGCCCCTACAGCCAGGGGCTCCCTGGGGGTCACACCATATATTTT
TRBJ2-3,-,TRBV4-2,TRBD2,CASSQGGGGDTQYF,TGTGCCAGCAGCCAAGGTGGCGGGGGGGATACGCAGTATTTT
TRBJ1-3,once,TRBV6-5,-,CASSVRSGNTIYF,TGTGCCAGCAGTGTGCGCTCTGGAAACACCATATATTTT
TRBJ2-1,-,TRBV10-1,TRBD2,CASSLSGSSYNEQFF,TGCGCCAGCAGCCTTAGCGGGAGCTCCTACAATGAGCAGTTCTTC